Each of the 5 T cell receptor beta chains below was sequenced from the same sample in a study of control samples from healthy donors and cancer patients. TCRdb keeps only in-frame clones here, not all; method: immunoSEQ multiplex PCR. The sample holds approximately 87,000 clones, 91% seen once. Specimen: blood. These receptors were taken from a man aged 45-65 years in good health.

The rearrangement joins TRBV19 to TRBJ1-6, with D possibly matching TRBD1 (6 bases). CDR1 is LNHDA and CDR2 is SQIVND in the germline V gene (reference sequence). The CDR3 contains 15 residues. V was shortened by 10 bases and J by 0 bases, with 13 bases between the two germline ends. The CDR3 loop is CATSGASSYNSPLHF. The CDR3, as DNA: TGTGCCACCTCGGGGGCAAGCTCCTATAATTCACCCCTCCACTTT.

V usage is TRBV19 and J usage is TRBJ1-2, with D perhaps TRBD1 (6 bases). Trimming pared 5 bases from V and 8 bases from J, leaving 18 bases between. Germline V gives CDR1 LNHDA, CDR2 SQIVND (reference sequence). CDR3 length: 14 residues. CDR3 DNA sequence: TGTGCCAGTAGTCCATCTCAGGGGCTACGGGGCTACACCTTC. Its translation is CASSPSQGLRGYTF. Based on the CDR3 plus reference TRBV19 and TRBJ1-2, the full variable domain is DGGITQSPKYLFRKEGQNVTLSCEQNLNHDAMYWYRQDPGQGLRLIYYSQIVNDFQKGDIAEGYSVSREKKESFPLTVTSAQKNPTAFYLCASSPSQGLRGYTFGSGTRLTVV.

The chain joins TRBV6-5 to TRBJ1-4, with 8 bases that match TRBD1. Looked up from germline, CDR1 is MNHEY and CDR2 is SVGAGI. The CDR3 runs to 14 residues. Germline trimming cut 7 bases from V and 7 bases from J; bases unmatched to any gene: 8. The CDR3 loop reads CASIPDRVGEKLFF. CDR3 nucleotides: TGTGCCAGCATTCCGGACAGGGTCGGTGAAAAACTGTTTTTT.

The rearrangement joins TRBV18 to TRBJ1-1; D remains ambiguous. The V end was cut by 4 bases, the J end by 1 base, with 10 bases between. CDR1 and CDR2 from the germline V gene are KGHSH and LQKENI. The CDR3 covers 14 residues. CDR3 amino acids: CASSLDMGNTEAFF. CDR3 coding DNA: TGTGCCAGCTCACTTGACATGGGGAACACTGAAGCTTTCTTT.

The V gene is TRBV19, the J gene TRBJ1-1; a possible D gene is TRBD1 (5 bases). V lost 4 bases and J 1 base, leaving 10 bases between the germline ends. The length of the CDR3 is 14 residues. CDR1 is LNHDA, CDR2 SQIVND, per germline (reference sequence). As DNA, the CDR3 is TGTGCCAGTAGTACGGGACGGGAGAACACTGAAGCTTTCTTT. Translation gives CASSTGRENTEAFF.